The entry that follows covers one TCR beta chain sequence. These data are taken from a study of blood T cell repertoires in COVID-19. Across the whole study: PBMCs, B-cell-depleted T cells, or T cells were the source of the cDNA or gDNA that made up the material.

Using immunoSEQ multiplex PCR, the repertoire was profiled, and TCRdb retains in-frame clones only, with some absent. The sample has around 300,000 clones, around 85% seen once; the top ten hold 2% to 3%. Participant reports of clinical history set cohort assignment. Two negative PCRs, clearance, or symptom resolution were required of recovered Cohort 3 donors. CDR1 MGHRA and CDR2 YSYEKL come from the germline V gene. This CDR3 is built from 18 residues. V lost 3 bases and J lost 1; bases outside the gene matches: 5. The sequence was obtained from a woman in her 50s who had recovered from COVID-19. The genes are TRBV4-1 and TRBJ2-2, with 13 nucleotides matching TRBD2. Sequencing was performed on PBMCs or T cells enriched from blood (not recorded which). DNA for the CDR3: TGCGCCAGCAGCCACACGGGACTAGCGGGACTGAACACCGGGGAGCTGTTTTTT. This gives the protein CASSHTGLAGLNTGELFF.